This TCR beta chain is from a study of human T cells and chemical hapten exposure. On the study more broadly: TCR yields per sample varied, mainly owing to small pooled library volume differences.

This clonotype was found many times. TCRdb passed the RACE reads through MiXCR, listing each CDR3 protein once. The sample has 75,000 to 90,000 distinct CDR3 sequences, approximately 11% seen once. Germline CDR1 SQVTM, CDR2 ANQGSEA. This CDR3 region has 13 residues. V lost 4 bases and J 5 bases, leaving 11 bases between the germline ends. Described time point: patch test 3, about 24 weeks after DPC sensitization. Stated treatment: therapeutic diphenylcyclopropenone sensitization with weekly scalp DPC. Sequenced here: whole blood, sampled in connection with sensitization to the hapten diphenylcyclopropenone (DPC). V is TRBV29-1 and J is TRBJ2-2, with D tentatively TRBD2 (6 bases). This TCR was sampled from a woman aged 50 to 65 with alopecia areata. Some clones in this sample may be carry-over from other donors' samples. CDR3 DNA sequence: TGCAGCGTTGGGCTAGCGCTAACCGGGGAGCTGTTTTTT. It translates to CSVGLALTGELFF.